These 2 T cell receptor beta chains were all obtained from the same sample, sequenced in a study of blood T cell repertoires in COVID-19. The table came from immunoSEQ multiplex PCR; TCRdb's copy has only in-frame clones and leaves some out. The sample holds roughly 150,000 clones; around 82% are singletons and the top ten take around 8.6%. Sequencing used peripheral blood. These receptors came from a human donor in a cohort sampled during active COVID-19.

The rearrangement joins TRBV10-3 to TRBJ1-2; D gene unclear. Germline CDR1 ENHRY, CDR2 SYGVKD. The CDR3 contains 13 residues. Trimming took off 3 bases at V and 1 base at J, with 6 bases between the two ends. CDR3: CAISDRVNYGYTF. The CDR3 coding sequence is TGTGCCATCAGTGACCGGGTTAACTATGGCTACACCTTC.

The chain recombines TRBV11-3 with TRBJ2-1; 7 bases align to TRBD1. Trimming removed 1 base from V and 6 bases from J; junction bases left unmatched: 6. The CDR3 covers 15 residues. Germline values: CDR1 SGHNT, CDR2 YENEEA. This CDR3 reads CASSLAGQGVNEQFF. CDR3 bases: TGTGCCAGCAGCTTAGCAGGGCAGGGGGTCAATGAGCAGTTCTTC.